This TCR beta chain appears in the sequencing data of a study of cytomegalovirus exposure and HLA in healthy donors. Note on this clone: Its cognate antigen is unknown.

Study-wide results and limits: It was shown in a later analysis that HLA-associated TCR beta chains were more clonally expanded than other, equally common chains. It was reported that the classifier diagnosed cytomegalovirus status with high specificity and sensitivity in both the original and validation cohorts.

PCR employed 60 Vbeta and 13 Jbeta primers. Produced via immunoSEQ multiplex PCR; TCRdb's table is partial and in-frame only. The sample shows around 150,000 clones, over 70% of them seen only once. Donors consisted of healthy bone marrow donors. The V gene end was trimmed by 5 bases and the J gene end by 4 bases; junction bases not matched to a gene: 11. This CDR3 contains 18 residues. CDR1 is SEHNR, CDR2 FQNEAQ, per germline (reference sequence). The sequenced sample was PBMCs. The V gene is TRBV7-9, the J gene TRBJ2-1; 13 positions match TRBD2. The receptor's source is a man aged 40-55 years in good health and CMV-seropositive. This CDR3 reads CASSGTATSGRGYNEQFF. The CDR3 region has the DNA TGTGCCAGCAGCGGAACGGCTACTAGCGGGAGGGGTTACAATGAGCAGTTCTTC.